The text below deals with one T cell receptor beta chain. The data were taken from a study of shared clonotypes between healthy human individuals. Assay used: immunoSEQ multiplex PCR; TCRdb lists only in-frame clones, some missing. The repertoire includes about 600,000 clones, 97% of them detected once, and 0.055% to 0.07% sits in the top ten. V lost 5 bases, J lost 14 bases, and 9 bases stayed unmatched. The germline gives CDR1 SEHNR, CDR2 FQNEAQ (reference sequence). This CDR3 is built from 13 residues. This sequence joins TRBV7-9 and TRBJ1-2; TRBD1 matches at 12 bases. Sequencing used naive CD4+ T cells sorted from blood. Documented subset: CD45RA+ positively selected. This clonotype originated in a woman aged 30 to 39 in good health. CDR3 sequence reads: CASSKGDRGPNTF. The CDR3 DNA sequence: TGTGCCAGCAGCAAGGGGGACAGGGGGCCTAATACCTTC.